This TCR beta chain was retrieved from a study of CD8+ T cells in alopecia areata. Study-wide context: Treatment of the treated patients consisted of oral tofacitinib, 5 to 10 mg twice daily. Severity in treated patients was scored by percentage of scalp area affected. Tofacitinib exposure lasted 6 to 18 months, followed by 6 months off drug. Notes on the study in general: On tofacitinib, scalp clonality and expanded CD8+ clones among top 100 fell significantly.

The germline CDR1 and CDR2 sequences are SQVTM and ANQGSEA. This CDR3 has 14 residues. Trimming took 6 bases from V and 3 from J, leaving 17 bases between them. About this clone: Its antigen is not known.

Specified treatment: oral pan-JAK inhibitor, 5-10 mg twice daily. After isolation, RNA underwent reverse transcription to generate cDNA as the sequencing template. The method was immunoSEQ multiplex PCR; TCRdb's version includes in-frame clones alone and lacks a portion of them. The repertoire includes nearly 95,000 clones, about two thirds of them detected once, and 15% to 20% sits in the top ten. The clonotype comes from a human donor with alopecia areata. Here the sequenced sample was CD8+ T cells sorted from blood, taken at week 44, from a patient treated with tofacitinib. The V gene is TRBV29-1, the J gene TRBJ1-2; tentatively, D is TRBD1 (5 bases). The CDR3 DNA follows: TGCAGCGTCCTCACAGGCGGAGCGGACTATGGCTACACCTTC. It is translated as CSVLTGGADYGYTF.